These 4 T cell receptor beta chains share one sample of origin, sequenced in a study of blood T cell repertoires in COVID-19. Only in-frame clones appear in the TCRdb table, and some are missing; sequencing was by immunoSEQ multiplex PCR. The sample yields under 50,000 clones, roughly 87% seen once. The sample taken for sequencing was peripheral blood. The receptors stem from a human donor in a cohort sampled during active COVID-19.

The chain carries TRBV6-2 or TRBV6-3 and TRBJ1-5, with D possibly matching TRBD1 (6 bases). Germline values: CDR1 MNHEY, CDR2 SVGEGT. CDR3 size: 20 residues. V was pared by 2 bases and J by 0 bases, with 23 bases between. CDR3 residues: CASSYDLPRGGPNSNQPQHF. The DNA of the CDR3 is TGTGCCAGCAGTTACGACCTCCCTAGGGGGGGCCCAAATAGCAATCAGCCCCAGCATTTT.

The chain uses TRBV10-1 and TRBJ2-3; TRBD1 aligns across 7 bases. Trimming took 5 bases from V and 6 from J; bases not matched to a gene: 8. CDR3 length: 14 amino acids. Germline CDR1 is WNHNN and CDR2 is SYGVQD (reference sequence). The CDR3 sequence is CASSTGQAPDTQYF. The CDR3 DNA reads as TGCGCCAGCAGTACAGGACAGGCCCCGGATACGCAGTATTTT.

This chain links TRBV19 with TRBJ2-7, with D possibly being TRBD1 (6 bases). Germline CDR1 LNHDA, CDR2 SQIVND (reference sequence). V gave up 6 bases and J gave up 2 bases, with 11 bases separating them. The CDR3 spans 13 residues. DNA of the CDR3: TGTGCCAGTAGCAGGACAGACACCTACGAGCAGTACTTC. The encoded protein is CASSRTDTYEQYF.

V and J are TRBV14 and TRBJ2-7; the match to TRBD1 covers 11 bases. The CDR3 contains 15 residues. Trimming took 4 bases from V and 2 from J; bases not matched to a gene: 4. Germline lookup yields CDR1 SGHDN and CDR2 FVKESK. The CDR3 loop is CASSLRDRGAYEQYF. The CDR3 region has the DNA TGTGCCAGCAGCCTTCGGGACAGGGGGGCCTACGAGCAGTACTTC.